Included here is one TCR beta chain sequence, with context. Its cognate antigen is unknown. This sample stems from a study of T cell repertoires in cytomegalovirus infection. Overall study: Public TCR beta signatures were indicative of both CMV infection and a matching HLA type. Points from the study as a whole: Carriers of CMV plus the relevant HLA were identified by cumulative public TCR beta family frequency. What dominated the ex vivo response were HLA-C-restricted CMV-specific TCR beta clonotypes.

One entry per CDR3 protein, called by TCRdb with MiXCR from the reads. The profile covers roughly 990,000 distinct CDR3 sequences, with 30% to 40% appearing a single time and around 15% taken by the ten largest. The CDR3 extends over 14 amino acids. Unmatched junction bases numbered 3, after V lost 8 bases and J lost 3 bases. CDR1 and CDR2 (germline): SGHTA, FQGNSA. This sequence was found in a human donor in good health (CMV status not recorded). Some clones in this sample may be carry-over from other donors' samples. The sequencing here drew on cultured CD8+ T cells from PBMCs, taken from culture after CMV antigen stimulation. This chain joins TRBV7-2 and TRBJ2-1; TRBD2 matches at 11 bases. The CDR3 here is CASLSGGVYNEQFF. CDR3 sequence (DNA): TGTGCCAGCCTTAGCGGGGGGGTCTACAATGAGCAGTTCTTC.